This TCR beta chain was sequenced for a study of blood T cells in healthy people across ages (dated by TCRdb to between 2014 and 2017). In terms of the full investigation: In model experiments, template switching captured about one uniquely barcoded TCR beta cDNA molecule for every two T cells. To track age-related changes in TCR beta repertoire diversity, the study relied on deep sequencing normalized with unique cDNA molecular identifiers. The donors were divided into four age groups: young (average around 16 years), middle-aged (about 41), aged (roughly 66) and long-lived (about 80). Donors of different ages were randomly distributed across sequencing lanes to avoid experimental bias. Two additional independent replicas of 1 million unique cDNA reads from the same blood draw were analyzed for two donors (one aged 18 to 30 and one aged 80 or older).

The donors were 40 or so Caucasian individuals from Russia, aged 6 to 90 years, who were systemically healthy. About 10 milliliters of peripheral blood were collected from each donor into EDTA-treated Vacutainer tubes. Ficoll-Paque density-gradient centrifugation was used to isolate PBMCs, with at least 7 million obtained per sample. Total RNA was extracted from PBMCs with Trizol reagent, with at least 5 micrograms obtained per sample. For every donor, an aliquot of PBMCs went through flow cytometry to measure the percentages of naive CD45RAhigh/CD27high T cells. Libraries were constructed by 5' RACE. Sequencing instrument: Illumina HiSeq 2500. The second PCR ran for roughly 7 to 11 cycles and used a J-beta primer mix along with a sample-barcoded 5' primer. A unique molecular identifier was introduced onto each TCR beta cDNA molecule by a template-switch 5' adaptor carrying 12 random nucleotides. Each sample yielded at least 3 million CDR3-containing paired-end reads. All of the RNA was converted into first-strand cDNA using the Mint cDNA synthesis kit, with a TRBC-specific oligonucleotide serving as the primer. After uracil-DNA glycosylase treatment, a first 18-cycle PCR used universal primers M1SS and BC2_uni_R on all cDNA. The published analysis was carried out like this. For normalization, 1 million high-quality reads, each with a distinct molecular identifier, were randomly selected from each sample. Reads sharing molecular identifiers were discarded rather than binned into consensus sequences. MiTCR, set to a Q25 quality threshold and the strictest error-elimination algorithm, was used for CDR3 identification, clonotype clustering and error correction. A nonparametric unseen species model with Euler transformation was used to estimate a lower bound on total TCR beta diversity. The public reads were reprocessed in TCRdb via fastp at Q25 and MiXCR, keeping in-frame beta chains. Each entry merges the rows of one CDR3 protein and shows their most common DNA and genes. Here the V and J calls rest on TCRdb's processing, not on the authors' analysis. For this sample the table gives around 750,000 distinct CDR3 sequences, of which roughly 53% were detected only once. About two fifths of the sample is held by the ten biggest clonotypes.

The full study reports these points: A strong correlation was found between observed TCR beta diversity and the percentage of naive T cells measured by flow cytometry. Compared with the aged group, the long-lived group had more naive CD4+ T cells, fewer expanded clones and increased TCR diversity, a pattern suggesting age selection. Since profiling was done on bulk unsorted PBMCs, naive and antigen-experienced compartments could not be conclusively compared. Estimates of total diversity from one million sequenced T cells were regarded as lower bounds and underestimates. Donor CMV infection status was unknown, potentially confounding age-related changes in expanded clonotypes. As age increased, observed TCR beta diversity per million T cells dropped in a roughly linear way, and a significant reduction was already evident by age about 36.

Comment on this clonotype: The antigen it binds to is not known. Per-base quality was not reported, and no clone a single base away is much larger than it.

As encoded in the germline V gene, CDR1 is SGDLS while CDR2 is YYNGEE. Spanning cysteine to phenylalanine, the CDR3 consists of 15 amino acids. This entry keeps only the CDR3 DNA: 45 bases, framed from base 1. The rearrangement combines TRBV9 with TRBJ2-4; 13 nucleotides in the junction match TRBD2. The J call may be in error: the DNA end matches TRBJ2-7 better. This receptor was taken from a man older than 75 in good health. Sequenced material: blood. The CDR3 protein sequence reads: CASSALAGGPNEQYF. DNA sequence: TGTGCCAGCAGCGCACTAGCGGGAGGGCCTAACGAGCAGTACTTC.